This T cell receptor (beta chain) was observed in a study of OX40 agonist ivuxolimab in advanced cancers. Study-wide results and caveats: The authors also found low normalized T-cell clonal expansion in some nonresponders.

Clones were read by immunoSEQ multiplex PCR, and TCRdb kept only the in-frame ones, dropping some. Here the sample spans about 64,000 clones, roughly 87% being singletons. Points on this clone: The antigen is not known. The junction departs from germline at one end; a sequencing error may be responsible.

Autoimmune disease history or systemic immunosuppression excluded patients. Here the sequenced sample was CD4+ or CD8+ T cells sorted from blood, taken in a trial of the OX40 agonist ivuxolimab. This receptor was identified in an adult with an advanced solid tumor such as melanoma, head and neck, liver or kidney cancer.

The CDR3 coding sequence is TGCGCCAGCAGCTTGGATCCGCCGGGGGGAGGTGGGGCCAACGTCCCGACTTTC. Protein: CASSLDPPGGGGANVPTF. J is TRBJ2-6 and V is TRBV5-1; 7 bases line up with TRBD2. Germline loops: CDR1 SGHRS, CDR2 YFSETQ. The CDR3 spans 18 residues.